Listed below are T cell receptor beta chains from one sample, sequenced in a study of control samples from healthy donors and cancer patients. The data were produced by immunoSEQ multiplex PCR, yet TCRdb's version contains in-frame clones alone and is incomplete. The sample contains approximately 150,000 clones, roughly 95% of which appear only once. Specimen: blood. These receptors originate from a woman aged 25 to 45 in good health. Each CDR3 is given with its conserved first and last residue. The order of the fields is V gene, D gene, J gene, CDR3 DNA, CDR3 protein. D genes are given only for firm matches.

v_call: TRBV19
d_call: .
j_call: TRBJ2-7
cdr3_nt: TGTGCCAGTAGCCGGGCTCGGGGCGACTACGAGCAGTACTTC
cdr3_aa: CASSRARGDYEQYF

v_call: TRBV5-1
d_call: .
j_call: TRBJ1-4
cdr3_nt: TGCGCCAGCAGCTTGACCCGACAGAGGGGGAATGAAAAACTGTTTTTT
cdr3_aa: CASSLTRQRGNEKLFF

v_call: TRBV6-1
d_call: .
j_call: TRBJ1-6
cdr3_nt: TGTGCCAGCAGTGAAGCCTACTCCCTCGGAAATTCACCCCTCCACTTT
cdr3_aa: CASSEAYSLGNSPLHF

v_call: TRBV3-1/TRBV3-2
d_call: TRBD2
j_call: TRBJ2-1
cdr3_nt: TGTGCCAGCACTATAGGACTAGCGGGAGGTGAGCAGTTCTTC
cdr3_aa: CASTIGLAGGEQFF

v_call: TRBV7-2
d_call: TRBD2
j_call: TRBJ2-1
cdr3_nt: TGTGCCAGCAGTTTTGGACAGGAAAGACTAGCGGGGAGTTCGGTCTTC
cdr3_aa: CASSFGQERLAGSSVF

v_call: TRBV11-2
d_call: TRBD1
j_call: TRBJ2-7
cdr3_nt: TGTGCCAGCAGCCGGGGACAGGTAGACTACGAGCAGTACTTC
cdr3_aa: CASSRGQVDYEQYF

v_call: TRBV28
d_call: .
j_call: TRBJ2-7
cdr3_nt: TGTGCCAGCAGTTTACGTGGACTCCACTACGAGCAGTACTTC
cdr3_aa: CASSLRGLHYEQYF

v_call: TRBV2
d_call: TRBD2
j_call: TRBJ2-2
cdr3_nt: TGTGCCAGCGTCCCTTACCCACTAGCGTCGAACACCGGGGAGCTGTTTTTT
cdr3_aa: CASVPYPLASNTGELFF

v_call: TRBV2
d_call: TRBD1
j_call: TRBJ1-6
cdr3_nt: TGTGCCAGCAGTGAACCCAGGGGGAAGGGGAATTCACCCCTCCACTTT
cdr3_aa: CASSEPRGKGNSPLHF

v_call: TRBV27
d_call: TRBD2
j_call: TRBJ2-1
cdr3_nt: TGTGCCAGCAGTCCTGGGACTAGCTCCTACAATGAGCAGTTCTTC
cdr3_aa: CASSPGTSSYNEQFF

v_call: TRBV13
d_call: .
j_call: TRBJ1-6
cdr3_nt: TGTGCCAGCAGCTTAGGCCCCAGTGGCTCCTATAATTCACCCCTCCACTTT
cdr3_aa: CASSLGPSGSYNSPLHF

v_call: TRBV27
d_call: .
j_call: TRBJ1-4
cdr3_nt: TGTGCCAGCAGTGCGGTCCAGGGGTGGGGTGAAAAACTGTTTTTT
cdr3_aa: CASSAVQGWGEKLFF

v_call: TRBV28
d_call: TRBD1
j_call: TRBJ2-5
cdr3_nt: TGTGCCAGCAGTCTCGACAGGGGGACCGAGCCCCGGATCCAAGAGACCCAGTACTTC
cdr3_aa: CASSLDRGTEPRIQETQYF

v_call: TRBV5-1
d_call: TRBD1
j_call: TRBJ2-2
cdr3_nt: TGCGCCAGCAGCCTGACAGGGGGCACGAGCGGGGAGCTGTTTTTT
cdr3_aa: CASSLTGGTSGELFF

v_call: TRBV7-3
d_call: .
j_call: TRBJ2-5
cdr3_nt: TGTGCCAGCAGCTTAAGTGGGACGGATTGGGAGACCCAGTACTTC
cdr3_aa: CASSLSGTDWETQYF

v_call: TRBV19
d_call: TRBD1
j_call: TRBJ2-7
cdr3_nt: TGTGCCAGTAGATACGGGACAGAGAAATCCTACGAGCAGTACTTC
cdr3_aa: CASRYGTEKSYEQYF

v_call: TRBV28
d_call: .
j_call: TRBJ1-5
cdr3_nt: TGTGCCAGCATCAGTGGAACAGGCAATCAGCCCCAGCATTTT
cdr3_aa: CASISGTGNQPQHF

v_call: TRBV30
d_call: .
j_call: TRBJ2-1
cdr3_nt: TGTGCCTGGAGTCCCCACGGAGGGTTATCCTACAATGAGCAGTTCTTC
cdr3_aa: CAWSPHGGLSYNEQFF

v_call: TRBV7-9
d_call: .
j_call: TRBJ1-5
cdr3_nt: TGTGCCAGCAGCTTAGCAAGGGCCAGCAATCAGCCCCAGCATTTT
cdr3_aa: CASSLARASNQPQHF

v_call: TRBV6-5
d_call: .
j_call: TRBJ1-2
cdr3_nt: TGTGCCAGCAGACGACAGGTGGACTATGGCTACACCTTC
cdr3_aa: CASRRQVDYGYTF

v_call: TRBV29-1
d_call: .
j_call: TRBJ2-2
cdr3_nt: TGCAGCGTTGTTAGTGACCACACCGGGGAGCTGTTTTTT
cdr3_aa: CSVVSDHTGELFF

v_call: TRBV30
d_call: TRBD2
j_call: TRBJ2-7
cdr3_nt: TGTGCCTGGAGTAGAGGGACTAGCGGGACACGAAGAAGCGAGCAGTACTTC
cdr3_aa: CAWSRGTSGTRRSEQYF